This T cell receptor (beta chain) was obtained from a study of OX40 agonist ivuxolimab in advanced cancers. Study overall: Patients with prior anti-PD-1, anti-PD-L1 or anti-CTLA-4 therapy were eligible; less than 50% had some.

This CDR3 is 13 amino acids long. V was clipped by 1 base and J by 3 bases, with 7 bases between them. Germline V gene sequence: CDR1 SEHNR, CDR2 FQNEAQ (reference sequence). The study's findings and limits: Partly responding patients at 0.1-3.0 mg/kg showed some of the smallest clonal expansion.

Turning to this clone: Antigen: not known.

Clones were read by immunoSEQ multiplex PCR, and TCRdb kept only the in-frame ones, dropping some. The sample gives tens of thousands of clones, around 80% of which show up once; approximately 5% is in the top ten. Blood sampling took place at baseline, cycle 4 day 1, and cycle 7 day 1. The sequences come from CD4+ or CD8+ T cells sorted from blood, collected in a trial of the OX40 agonist ivuxolimab. The TCR sequence derives from an adult with an advanced solid tumor such as melanoma, head and neck, liver or kidney cancer. This chain joins TRBV7-9 and TRBJ2-7; D unclear. The CDR3 coding sequence is TGTGCCAGCAGCTTAGTAAGTAACTACGAGCAGTACTTC. This encodes CASSLVSNYEQYF.